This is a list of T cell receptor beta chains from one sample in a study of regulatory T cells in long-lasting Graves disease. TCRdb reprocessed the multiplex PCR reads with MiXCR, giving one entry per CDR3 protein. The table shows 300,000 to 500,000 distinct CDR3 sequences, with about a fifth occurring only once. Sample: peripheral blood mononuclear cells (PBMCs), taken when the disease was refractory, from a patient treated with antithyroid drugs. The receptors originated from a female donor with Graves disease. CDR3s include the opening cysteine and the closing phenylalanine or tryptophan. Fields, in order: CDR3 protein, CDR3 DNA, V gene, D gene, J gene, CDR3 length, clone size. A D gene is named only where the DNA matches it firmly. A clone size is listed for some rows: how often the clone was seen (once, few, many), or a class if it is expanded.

CDR3aa: CASRITGSGTEAFF
CDR3nt: TGTGCCAGCAGAATTACAGGGTCGGGGACTGAAGCTTTCTTT
v_gene: TRBV28
d_gene: -
j_gene: TRBJ1-1
len: 14
abundance: many

CDR3aa: CASSLDGWQGIEKLFF
CDR3nt: TGTGCCAGCAGCTTAGATGGGTGGCAGGGAATCGAAAAACTGTTTTTT
v_gene: TRBV11-2
d_gene: -
j_gene: TRBJ1-4
len: 16
abundance: many

CDR3aa: CASGLVLHEQYF
CDR3nt: TGTGCTAGTGGTTTGGTACTCCACGAGCAGTACTTC
v_gene: TRBV12-5
d_gene: -
j_gene: TRBJ2-7
len: 12
abundance: many

CDR3aa: CASSPTVYTDTQYF
CDR3nt: TGTGCCAGCTCACCAACCGTTTACACAGATACGCAGTATTTT
v_gene: TRBV18
d_gene: -
j_gene: TRBJ2-3
len: 14
abundance: -

CDR3aa: CASSPLGQGYQYF
CDR3nt: TGTGCCAGCTCACCCCTCGGACAGGGTTATCAGTACTTC
v_gene: TRBV18
d_gene: TRBD1
j_gene: TRBJ2-4
len: 13
abundance: -

CDR3aa: CASSSPGGTYEQYF
CDR3nt: TGTGCCAGCAGTTCCCCCGGGGGGACCTACGAGCAGTACTTC
v_gene: TRBV28
d_gene: TRBD2
j_gene: TRBJ2-7
len: 14
abundance: many

CDR3aa: CASSPGQFNEKLFF
CDR3nt: TGTGCCAGCAGCCCCGGACAGTTTAATGAAAAACTGTTTTTT
v_gene: TRBV7-2
d_gene: -
j_gene: TRBJ1-4
len: 14
abundance: few

CDR3aa: CASSLEAGGGEQYF
CDR3nt: TGTGCCAGCAGCTTGGAAGCGGGAGGTGGCGAGCAGTACTTC
v_gene: TRBV7-2
d_gene: TRBD2
j_gene: TRBJ2-7
len: 14
abundance: many

CDR3aa: CASSPFSRDSQETQYF
CDR3nt: TGTGCCAGCTCACCTTTCTCCCGGGACAGCCAAGAGACCCAGTACTTC
v_gene: TRBV18
d_gene: TRBD1
j_gene: TRBJ2-5
len: 16
abundance: many

CDR3aa: CASTRTGGHTEAFF
CDR3nt: TGTGCCAGCACCCGAACAGGGGGGCACACTGAAGCTTTCTTT
v_gene: TRBV28
d_gene: TRBD1
j_gene: TRBJ1-1
len: 14
abundance: -

CDR3aa: CASSLDEVSGELFF
CDR3nt: TGTGCCAGCAGCTTAGATGAGGTCTCCGGGGAGCTGTTTTTT
v_gene: TRBV11-3
d_gene: -
j_gene: TRBJ2-2
len: 14
abundance: -

CDR3aa: CASSLDGVWPQHF
CDR3nt: TGTGCCAGCAGCTTAGACGGAGTTTGGCCCCAGCATTTT
v_gene: TRBV11-2
d_gene: -
j_gene: TRBJ1-5
len: 13
abundance: -

CDR3aa: CASSLRGGNINTEAFF
CDR3nt: TGTGCCAGCAGTTTACGAGGGGGCAATATAAACACTGAAGCTTTCTTT
v_gene: TRBV12-3/TRBV12-4
d_gene: TRBD1
j_gene: TRBJ1-1
len: 16
abundance: many

CDR3aa: CASSLVGTLNTEAFF
CDR3nt: TGCGCCAGCAGCTTGGTGGGGACCTTGAACACTGAAGCTTTCTTT
v_gene: TRBV5-1
d_gene: -
j_gene: TRBJ1-1
len: 15
abundance: -

CDR3aa: CASSPKWTGFTEAFF
CDR3nt: TGTGCCAGCAGCCCGAAGTGGACAGGGTTTACTGAAGCTTTCTTT
v_gene: TRBV9
d_gene: TRBD1
j_gene: TRBJ1-1
len: 15
abundance: many

CDR3aa: CSARRGLGETQYF
CDR3nt: TGCAGTGCTAGAAGGGGACTAGGGGAGACCCAGTACTTC
v_gene: TRBV20-1
d_gene: TRBD2
j_gene: TRBJ2-5
len: 13
abundance: -

CDR3aa: CASNPRMGSGNTIYF
CDR3nt: TGTGCCAGCAATCCCCGCATGGGCTCTGGAAACACCATATATTTT
v_gene: TRBV12-3/TRBV12-4
d_gene: -
j_gene: TRBJ1-3
len: 15
abundance: many

CDR3aa: CASSYTRDREAFF
CDR3nt: TGTGCCAGCAGTTACACTAGAGACAGGGAAGCTTTCTTT
v_gene: TRBV6-5
d_gene: -
j_gene: TRBJ1-1
len: 13
abundance: few

CDR3aa: CASRQREKLFF
CDR3nt: TGTGCCAGCAGGCAGAGGGAAAAACTGTTTTTT
v_gene: TRBV12-3/TRBV12-4
d_gene: -
j_gene: TRBJ1-4
len: 11
abundance: many

CDR3aa: CASSPLTSGIYGELFF
CDR3nt: TGTGCCAGCAGCCCCCTGACCAGCGGGATATATGGGGAGCTGTTTTTT
v_gene: TRBV3-1
d_gene: TRBD2
j_gene: TRBJ2-2
len: 16
abundance: few

CDR3aa: CGSSRGGSGANVLTF
CDR3nt: TGTGGCAGCAGTAGAGGGGGATCTGGGGCCAACGTCCTGACTTTC
v_gene: TRBV28
d_gene: -
j_gene: TRBJ2-6
len: 15
abundance: -

CDR3aa: CASSGGGRAEETQYF
CDR3nt: TGTGCCAGCAGTGGCGGCGGGAGGGCGGAAGAGACCCAGTACTTC
v_gene: TRBV2
d_gene: TRBD2
j_gene: TRBJ2-5
len: 15
abundance: many

CDR3aa: CSARGLVNYGYTF
CDR3nt: TGCAGTGCCCGCGGATTAGTTAACTATGGCTACACCTTC
v_gene: TRBV20-1
d_gene: -
j_gene: TRBJ1-2
len: 13
abundance: many

CDR3aa: CASSSSGPLQPQHF
CDR3nt: TGTGCCAGCAGTTCCTCCGGACCTTTGCAGCCCCAGCATTTT
v_gene: TRBV12-3/TRBV12-4
d_gene: -
j_gene: TRBJ1-5
len: 14
abundance: -

CDR3aa: CASTPSPTSGKETQYF
CDR3nt: TGTGCCAGTACCCCAAGTCCGACTAGCGGGAAAGAGACCCAGTACTTC
v_gene: TRBV19
d_gene: TRBD2
j_gene: TRBJ2-5
len: 16
abundance: -

CDR3aa: CASSLIINPNSGNTIYF
CDR3nt: TGTGCCAGCAGCTTAATTATAAACCCAAACTCTGGAAACACCATATATTTT
v_gene: TRBV11-2
d_gene: -
j_gene: TRBJ1-3
len: 17
abundance: -

CDR3aa: CASSQVWNTEAFF
CDR3nt: TGTGCCAGCAGCCAAGTATGGAACACTGAAGCTTTCTTT
v_gene: TRBV3-1
d_gene: -
j_gene: TRBJ1-1
len: 13
abundance: many

CDR3aa: CASSPRGRPATKTQYF
CDR3nt: TGTGCCAGCAGCCCCAGGGGAAGGCCTGCTACGAAGACCCAGTACTTC
v_gene: TRBV7-2
d_gene: -
j_gene: TRBJ2-5
len: 16
abundance: -

CDR3aa: CASRVDETQYF
CDR3nt: TGTGCCAGCAGGGTGGACGAGACCCAGTACTTC
v_gene: TRBV7-9
d_gene: -
j_gene: TRBJ2-5
len: 11
abundance: few

CDR3aa: CASSYLDSREQYF
CDR3nt: TGTGCCAGCAGTTACTTGGACAGCCGGGAGCAGTACTTC
v_gene: TRBV6-2/TRBV6-3
d_gene: -
j_gene: TRBJ2-7
len: 13
abundance: -

CDR3aa: CASSSIAGITLEQYF
CDR3nt: TGTGCCAGCAGTTCCATAGCGGGAATTACCCTCGAGCAGTACTTC
v_gene: TRBV27
d_gene: TRBD2
j_gene: TRBJ2-7
len: 15
abundance: -

CDR3aa: CSAIWQGHTEAFF
CDR3nt: TGCAGTGCTATCTGGCAGGGACACACTGAAGCTTTCTTT
v_gene: TRBV20-1
d_gene: -
j_gene: TRBJ1-1
len: 13
abundance: -

CDR3aa: CSVGTQGNTIYF
CDR3nt: TGCAGCGTTGGGACGCAAGGAAACACCATATATTTT
v_gene: TRBV29-1
d_gene: -
j_gene: TRBJ1-3
len: 12
abundance: many

CDR3aa: CATSSPFTTQYF
CDR3nt: TGTGCCACCAGCAGTCCCTTCACGACCCAGTACTTC
v_gene: TRBV15
d_gene: -
j_gene: TRBJ2-5
len: 12
abundance: many

CDR3aa: CASRQGNYTF
CDR3nt: TGTGCCAGCAGGCAGGGTAACTACACCTTC
v_gene: TRBV28
d_gene: -
j_gene: TRBJ1-2
len: 10
abundance: many

CDR3aa: CASSLKFGRAFF
CDR3nt: TGTGCCAGTAGTCTAAAATTTGGAAGGGCTTTCTTT
v_gene: TRBV19
d_gene: -
j_gene: TRBJ1-1
len: 12
abundance: -